The rows below give T cell receptor beta chains drawn from one sample of a study of control samples from healthy donors and cancer patients. TCRdb's copy holds only in-frame clones and misses some; the assay was immunoSEQ multiplex PCR. The data contain about 58,000 clones, around 95% of them singletons. The sequencing input was blood. The receptors shown here come from a young man in good health. Each CDR3 is given with its conserved first and last residue. Size is omitted from some rows. Given values are once, few, many or a class for expanded clones.

TRBV3-1/TRBV3-2	TRBJ1-2	-	CASSQDVAGNGYTF
TRBV19	TRBJ1-2	-	CASSTGTGLYGYTF
TRBV28	TRBJ2-3	-	CASSLIARATQYF
TRBV19	TRBJ2-1	-	CASSIDQGGTYNEQFF
TRBV12-3/TRBV12-4	TRBJ1-1	-	CASSSGASEAFF
TRBV4-1	TRBJ2-1	-	CASSKNRGAPHNEQFF
TRBV6-4	TRBJ1-1	few	CASSDTDRGTEAFF
TRBV7-7	TRBJ2-5	-	CASSLSQLAGVGETQYF
TRBV11-2	TRBJ1-5	-	CASSLDKTGGGQPQHF
TRBV10-1	TRBJ1-2	-	CASRNSGTLDYYGYTF
TRBV19	TRBJ2-7	-	CASSITSSGISYEQYF
TRBV4-1	TRBJ2-2	-	CASSWNTGELFF
TRBV18	TRBJ1-1	-	CASLQGSDTEAFF
TRBV5-1	TRBJ1-4	-	CASSTREANEKLFF
TRBV10-2	TRBJ2-4	-	CASSEGAFGTKNIQYF
TRBV7-2	TRBJ2-7	few	CASSLAVEQYF
TRBV29-1	TRBJ2-3	-	CSADRGGTDTQYF
TRBV6-2/TRBV6-3	TRBJ1-5	-	CASSYEGQEYSNQPQHF
TRBV9	TRBJ2-3	-	CASSANGGAQYF
TRBV6-5	TRBJ2-2	-	CASSYRETELFF
TRBV5-1	TRBJ1-1	-	CASSLESRGRGEAFF
TRBV19	TRBJ1-2	-	CASMNREATGYTF
TRBV10-3	TRBJ1-2	-	CAISEGTGGSGYTF
TRBV29-1	TRBJ1-1	-	CSVEQGLTEAFF
TRBV28	TRBJ1-2	-	CASSISPRGGYGYTF
TRBV19	TRBJ1-5	-	CASSPPGGYQPQHF
TRBV7-9	TRBJ1-4	-	CASSRRNVGQGNEKLFF
TRBV14	TRBJ2-1	-	CASRTSGGPDNEQFF
TRBV7-3	TRBJ1-1	-	CASSLSTGMNTEAFF
TRBV10-1	TRBJ2-1	-	CASSEVSGVLYNEQFF
TRBV5-1	TRBJ2-1	-	CASSSEGPMYNEQFF
TRBV7-3	TRBJ2-1	once	CASSPGTSGGGRGQFF
TRBV29-1	TRBJ1-5	-	CSAGDSSNQPQHF
TRBV27	TRBJ1-2	-	CASSLPGRDLAF
TRBV30	TRBJ1-5	-	CAWSSGIGHQPQHF
TRBV18	TRBJ2-2	-	CASSLLAGDTGELFF
TRBV7-3	TRBJ1-3	once	CASSREGTSGNTIYF
TRBV6-1	TRBJ1-6	-	CASSERPDRGHSPLHF
TRBV21-1	TRBJ1-5	-	CASSLDGSNQPQHF
TRBV13	TRBJ2-2	-	CASSLGTNTGELFF
TRBV30	TRBJ2-7	-	CACIDRVSYEQYF
TRBV12-3/TRBV12-4	TRBJ1-1	-	CASRLGQGAFF
TRBV19	TRBJ1-1	once	CANPLGASEAFF
TRBV27	TRBJ1-6	few	CASGAEWGTENSPLHF
TRBV7-2	TRBJ1-5	-	CASSLGLSVEHQPQHF
TRBV7-9	TRBJ2-5	few	CASSPRTLGGLAGQETQYF
TRBV15	TRBJ2-1	-	CAAGQENNEQFF
TRBV5-5	TRBJ1-2	-	CASSYAWGLYGYTF
TRBV28	TRBJ2-7	-	CASSFLGVGLEQYF
TRBV7-2	TRBJ2-5	-	CASSPRVLSTQYF
TRBV18	TRBJ2-2	-	CASSLTGLADSTGELFF
TRBV5-1	TRBJ1-5	-	CASSLSGGAGQPQHF
TRBV6-6	TRBJ1-5	-	CASNPVRGAQPQHF
TRBV14	TRBJ1-5	-	CASSFGRGGQPQHF
TRBV9	TRBJ2-3	once	CASSVGPGLAGEGTDTQYF
TRBV3-1/TRBV3-2	TRBJ2-5	-	CASSQDHVTSEGQETQYF
TRBV19	TRBJ1-1	-	CASSYRTGARFTEAFF
TRBV7-8	TRBJ1-4	-	CATARATNEKLFF
TRBV24-1	TRBJ2-2	-	CATGAGGDTGELFF
TRBV27	TRBJ1-1	-	CASSLLGQGAGTEAFF